This TCR beta chain was identified in a study of blood T cell repertoires in COVID-19. In the study overall: COVID-19 samples from acute and convalescent phases originated in the United States, Italy and Spain. PBMCs, B-cell-depleted T cells, or T cells were the source of the cDNA or gDNA that made up the material.

TCRdb's table, derived via immunoSEQ multiplex PCR, lists solely in-frame clones and lacks some. The repertoire consists of approximately 250,000 clones, with approximately 86% occurring once and the leading ten covering under 2%. V dropped 3 bases and J dropped 2 bases, with 10 bases sitting between them. This CDR3 is built from 15 residues. Germline V CDR1 and CDR2: LGHNA, YSLEER. The clonotype originates from an older woman who had recovered from COVID-19. The chain uses TRBV4-3 and TRBJ2-2, with D perhaps TRBD1 (6 bases). The sequencing input was peripheral blood. The CDR3 nucleotides read TGCGCCAGCAGCCATTTGACAGGAAACACCGGGGAGCTGTTTTTT. It is translated as CASSHLTGNTGELFF.